This TCR beta chain is drawn from a study of blood T cell repertoires in COVID-19. The CDR3 consists of 15 residues. Germline CDR1 reads SGHDT; CDR2 reads YYEEEE. V gave up 4 bases and J gave up 5 bases, with 15 bases separating them. Original processing methods: Reference gene primers were amplified, and this amplification served to estimate nucleated cell counts. The assay was immunoSEQ multiplex PCR, and TCRdb's table has in-frame clones only and misses some. V and J calls and clone size come straight from that table; D and trimming were deduced from the DNA. Among 100,000 to 150,000 clones listed, over 75% were seen once.

The TCR originated in a man aged 40-49 years with active or convalescent COVID-19. V and J are TRBV5-6 and TRBJ1-4; the D is unclear. The sequenced material came from peripheral blood. The CDR3 DNA sequence: TGTGCCAGCAGCGGCCTTAGCCAGTTCAATGAAAAACTGTTTTTT. Protein product: CASSGLSQFNEKLFF.